Reported below is one T cell receptor (beta chain). Both CD4+ and CD8+ T cells were negatively isolated, and TEMRA cells underwent FACS enrichment. The record originates from a study of CD8 T cells in Susac syndrome. This CDR3 is 14 amino acids long. With 7 bases removed from V and 4 bases from J, the gap between germline ends came to 14 bases. Germline lookup yields CDR1 MNHEY and CDR2 SVGEGT. RNA totalling about 0.5 to 1 ug underwent reverse transcription with random hexamers. MiXCR was run by TCRdb on the immunoSEQ multiplex PCR reads, yielding one entry per CDR3 protein. The sample lists about 300,000 distinct CDR3 sequences; 75% to 85% were seen once.

The TCR was taken from a human donor with multiple sclerosis. V usage is TRBV6-2 or TRBV6-3 and J usage is TRBJ2-1; weak D call: TRBD1 (6 bases). What was sequenced was CD8+ T cells from PBMCs. CDR3 in DNA: TGTGCCAGCATTAGGGCAGGGGTTTACAATGAGCAGTTCTTC. Protein product: CASIRAGVYNEQFF.